This is a list of T cell receptor beta chains from one sample in a study of OX40 agonist ivuxolimab in advanced cancers. Method: immunoSEQ multiplex PCR; TCRdb's copy keeps in-frame clones and lacks some. The sample includes 36,000 or so clones, roughly 77% of them seen just once. The sequencing here drew on CD4+ or CD8+ T cells sorted from blood, taken in a trial of the OX40 agonist ivuxolimab. These receptors were obtained from an adult with an advanced solid tumor such as melanoma, head and neck, liver or kidney cancer. Both conserved end residues are part of each CDR3. A D gene is named only where the DNA matches it firmly. Some rows have no size entry. The others give once, few or many, or a class for an expanded clone.

>few|TRBD2|TRBJ2-2|TRBV4-3
TGCGCCAGCAGCCAAGAGCAGCGGGGGGGGAACACCGGGGAGCTGTTTTTT
CASSQEQRGGNTGELFF
>once|NA|TRBJ2-7|TRBV7-5
TGTGTCAGAAGCTTAGTCTCGAGCGGGAGGGGGGCCTCCTACGAGCAGTACTTC
CVRSLVSSGRGASYEQYF
>NA|NA|TRBJ2-3|TRBV7-2
TGTGCCAGCAGCTTAGCGGGCACTTTCTCGACAGATACGCAGTATTTT
CASSLAGTFSTDTQYF
>NA|TRBD2|TRBJ2-7|TRBV9
TGTGCCAGCAGCGTAGTTCCGGGAGGATTTCGCGAGCAGTACTTC
CASSVVPGGFREQYF
>NA|NA|TRBJ2-1|TRBV4-2
TGTGCCAGCAGCCAAGATGTGGGAGCACGAGGGGAGCAGTTCTTC
CASSQDVGARGEQFF
>NA|NA|TRBJ2-5|TRBV5-4
TGTGCCAGCAGCTTGGGCGGACAGCAAGAGACCCAGTACTTC
CASSLGGQQETQYF
>NA|NA|TRBJ2-6|TRBV2
TGTGCCAGCAGTTCCTCCTGGGGGGCCAACGTCCTGACTTTC
CASSSSWGANVLTF
>once|TRBD1|TRBJ2-4|TRBV2
TGTGCCAGCGACTTTGGGACAGGCCAAAACATTCAGTACTTC
CASDFGTGQNIQYF
>NA|TRBD2|TRBJ2-1|TRBV6-4
TGTGCCAGCAGTAAGACAGGAGCGGGAGTAAAGAGGAATGAGCAGTTCTTC
CASSKTGAGVKRNEQFF
>NA|NA|TRBJ1-3|TRBV15
TGTGCCACCAGCAGAGATAGACTCTCTGGAAACACCATATATTTT
CATSRDRLSGNTIYF
>few|TRBD2|TRBJ2-3|TRBV19
TGTGCCAGTAGTATATTGCTAGCGGGAGACCTCCCAGATACGCAGTATTTT
CASSILLAGDLPDTQYF
>NA|NA|TRBJ1-3|TRBV6-5
TGTGCCAGCACAGCCCAGACCCACTCTGGAAACACCATATATTTT
CASTAQTHSGNTIYF
>NA|NA|TRBJ2-5|TRBV7-3
TGTGCCAGCAGCTTCACAGCACAAGAGACCCAGTACTTC
CASSFTAQETQYF
>NA|NA|TRBJ2-2|TRBV19
TGTGCCAGTAGTGTTCTATCGCTACTTGATAACACCGGGGAGCTGTTTTTT
CASSVLSLLDNTGELFF
>NA|NA|TRBJ2-6|TRBV7-2
TGTGCCAGCTATGTTACGTCTGGGGCCAACGTCCTGACTTTC
CASYVTSGANVLTF
>NA|TRBD1|TRBJ2-7|TRBV5-1
TGCGCCAGCAATTACGCCGCGACAGGGGGCCACGAGCAGTACTTC
CASNYAATGGHEQYF
>NA|NA|TRBJ1-1|TRBV2
TGTGCCAGCCACAGGGTCATGAACACTGAAGCTTTCTTT
CASHRVMNTEAFF
>NA|TRBD1|TRBJ1-3|TRBV7-9
TGTGCCAGCAGCTGGACAGGGGTCTCTGGAAACACCATATATTTT
CASSWTGVSGNTIYF
>NA|NA|TRBJ2-7|TRBV6-5
TGTGCCAGCAGGGGGTCCTTCCCCTACGAGCAGTACTTC
CASRGSFPYEQYF
>NA|NA|TRBJ2-1|TRBV7-2
TGTGCCAGCAGCTCGAGGGGGGATAGCAATGAGCAGTTCTTC
CASSSRGDSNEQFF
>NA|TRBD1|TRBJ2-7|TRBV11-2
TGTGCCAGCATCCGGGCTCCCGGGACAGGGATCGAGCAGTACTTC
CASIRAPGTGIEQYF
>medium-sized|NA|TRBJ2-7|TRBV2
TGTGCCAGCAGTGAGAAGGGGCTGGGGTACGAGCAGTACTTC
CASSEKGLGYEQYF
>NA|NA|TRBJ1-1|TRBV6-5
TGTGCCAGCAGTTCCCAGGGTGGCGCTGAAGCTTTCTTT
CASSSQGGAEAFF
>NA|NA|TRBJ2-2|TRBV28
TGTGCCAGCAGTTTATTTAGATCGAACACCGGGGAGCTGTTTTTT
CASSLFRSNTGELFF
>NA|NA|TRBJ1-2|TRBV6-6
TGTGCCAGCAGTCCCTACAGGGATCGTAATGGCTACACCTTC
CASSPYRDRNGYTF
>NA|NA|TRBJ1-2|TRBV5-4
TGTGCCAGCAGCTTGTGGGGCGACAAGAGGGGCTACACCTTC
CASSLWGDKRGYTF
>NA|TRBD2|TRBJ2-1|TRBV5-6
TGTGCCAGCAGCTCCCTAGCGGTCTCCTACAATGAGCAGTTCTTC
CASSSLAVSYNEQFF
>few|NA|TRBJ2-7|TRBV28
TGTGCCAGCAGGGGGGCCTACTACGAGCAGTACTTC
CASRGAYYEQYF
>NA|NA|TRBJ2-3|TRBV7-8
TGTGCCAGCAGCTTCGTCCGAGATACGCAGTATTTT
CASSFVRDTQYF
>NA|NA|TRBJ2-7|TRBV4-2
TGTGCCAGCAGCCAGGTGGGGACGGAGACTACCGAGCAGTACTTC
CASSQVGTETTEQYF
>NA|NA|TRBJ2-3|TRBV7-9
TGTGCCAGCAGGCTTCTAGCGGATACGCAGTATTTT
CASRLLADTQYF
>NA|TRBD1|TRBJ1-4|TRBV5-4
TGTGCCAGCAGCTCGGGACAGGGGGCAACTAATGAAAAACTGTTTTTT
CASSSGQGATNEKLFF
>NA|NA|TRBJ1-1|TRBV4-2
TGTGCCAGCAGCCAGGTTTGGACCCGGACACGCTGGAACACTGAAGCTTTCTTT
CASSQVWTRTRWNTEAFF
>NA|NA|TRBJ2-7|TRBV9
TGTGCCAGCAGCGCCCACCTAGGTGATCAGGACGAGCAGTACTTC
CASSAHLGDQDEQYF
>NA|NA|TRBJ1-1|TRBV4-2
TGTGCCAGCAGCCGCCGAACTGGCACTGAAGCTTTCTTT
CASSRRTGTEAFF
>few|NA|TRBJ1-1|TRBV27
TGTGCCAGCAGGGGAGGACACTCGAACACTGAAGCTTTCTTT
CASRGGHSNTEAFF
>NA|TRBD1|TRBJ1-1|TRBV4-1
TGCGCCAGCAGCCAAGGCCCAGGGGGCAAGCCTGAAGCTTTCTTT
CASSQGPGGKPEAFF
>NA|TRBD1|TRBJ1-1|TRBV7-3
TGTGCCAGCAGCTCGCGCGGGACAGCGAACACTGAAGCTTTCTTT
CASSSRGTANTEAFF